Listed below are T cell receptor beta chains from one sample, sequenced in a study of control samples from healthy donors and cancer patients. Using immunoSEQ multiplex PCR, the repertoire was profiled, and TCRdb retains in-frame clones only, with some absent. The sample includes more than 90,000 clones, roughly 91% of them seen just once. The sample was blood. The source is a young man in good health. CDR3s include the opening cysteine and the closing phenylalanine or tryptophan. Fields, in order: J gene, clone size, D gene, V gene, CDR3 DNA, CDR3 protein. D genes are given only for firm matches. Clone size, where shown, is once, few, many, or a class for clones that have expanded.

TRBJ1-5 | NA | NA | TRBV27 | TGTGCCAGCAGAAGCTCAGGCACTACATACTATCAGCCCCAGCATTTT | CASRSSGTTYYQPQHF
TRBJ1-5 | NA | NA | TRBV12-3/TRBV12-4 | TGTGCCAGCAGTTTAGGGGATCAGCCCCAGCATTTT | CASSLGDQPQHF
TRBJ1-1 | NA | TRBD1 | TRBV5-6 | TGTGCCAGCAGCCCCGGACAGGGGCGGGGGACTGAAGCTTTCTTT | CASSPGQGRGTEAFF
TRBJ2-6 | once | NA | TRBV27 | TGTGCCAGCAGTTCAAGGGTAGCGGGGGCCAACGTCCTGACTTTC | CASSSRVAGANVLTF
TRBJ2-1 | NA | NA | TRBV19 | TGTGCCAGTAGTATAGGGGGGCCGTCGAGCTCCTACAATGAGCAGTTCTTC | CASSIGGPSSSYNEQFF
TRBJ2-2 | NA | NA | TRBV4-1 | TGCGCCAGCAGCCAAGTTCCGGGACCCGGGGAGCTGTTTTTT | CASSQVPGPGELFF
TRBJ1-2 | once | TRBD1 | TRBV30 | TGTGCCTGGAGTGATAAGGGACAGGAATATGATGGCTACACCTTC | CAWSDKGQEYDGYTF
TRBJ2-5 | NA | NA | TRBV30 | TGTGCCTGGGCCCGGGACGTTCAAGAGACCCAGTACTTC | CAWARDVQETQYF
TRBJ2-7 | few | TRBD1 | TRBV2 | TGTGCCAGCAGCCGACAGGGGACCGTCTACGAGCAGTACTTC | CASSRQGTVYEQYF
TRBJ2-7 | few | NA | TRBV7-9 | TGTGCCAGCAGGCGGACGGGATTTGGGGACGAGCAGTACTTC | CASRRTGFGDEQYF
TRBJ2-1 | few | TRBD2 | TRBV19 | TGTGCCAGTAGCAGTTTAGCGGGAGGAGTTAATGAGCAGTTCTTC | CASSSLAGGVNEQFF
TRBJ2-2 | NA | NA | TRBV30 | TGTGCCTGGAGTCAACGAAGGGGAGGGGGCACCGGGGAGCTGTTTTTT | CAWSQRRGGGTGELFF
TRBJ2-5 | NA | TRBD1 | TRBV7-7 | TGTGCCAGCAGCCTTACAGGGGAGAGGGAGACCCAGTACTTC | CASSLTGERETQYF
TRBJ1-1 | NA | NA | TRBV28 | TGTGCCAGCAGCACCGGGGGGGCCGGTAACACTGAAGCTTTCTTT | CASSTGGAGNTEAFF
TRBJ2-6 | NA | NA | TRBV7-9 | TGTGCCAGCAGCTGGGACGGGATATCTGGGGCCAACGTCCTGACTTTC | CASSWDGISGANVLTF
TRBJ1-4 | NA | NA | TRBV24-1 | TGTGCCACCAGTGAAGGGCAGCCTAATGAAAAACTGTTTTTT | CATSEGQPNEKLFF
TRBJ1-3 | NA | NA | TRBV10-1 | TGCGCCAGCAGTGACCGAACGACGGGGACTGGAAACACCATATATTTT | CASSDRTTGTGNTIYF
TRBJ1-4 | NA | TRBD1 | TRBV7-3 | TGTGCCAGCAGCCTTCTCGGGACAGGGGACGAAAAACTGTTTTTT | CASSLLGTGDEKLFF
TRBJ2-1 | NA | TRBD1 | TRBV5-4 | TGTGCCAGCAGCTCCCCGGGACAGGGGTACAATGAGCAGTTCTTC | CASSSPGQGYNEQFF
TRBJ1-2 | NA | NA | TRBV19 | TGTGCCAGTACATCAACTAGGACGGGAACAGCTAACTATGGCTACACCTTC | CASTSTRTGTANYGYTF
TRBJ2-1 | NA | NA | TRBV4-1 | TGCGCCAGCAGCACGACGGGGGCTGGGAGGATAGTGGGCAATGAGCAGTTCTTC | CASSTTGAGRIVGNEQFF
TRBJ1-2 | once | NA | TRBV15 | TGTGCCACCAGCAGAGAGAAGGGGCTCTATGGCTACACCTTC | CATSREKGLYGYTF
TRBJ2-7 | NA | NA | TRBV27 | TGTGCCAGCAGCCGATCAGGCAGGGGTTCTGGAGAGCAGTACTTC | CASSRSGRGSGEQYF
TRBJ2-2 | NA | NA | TRBV18 | TGTGCCAGCTCACCACCGGTCCGGCAGGGGCCCGGGGAGCTGTTTTTT | CASSPPVRQGPGELFF
TRBJ1-6 | NA | NA | TRBV12-5 | TGTGCTAGTGCTCAAACAACTGGGGGTTCACCCCTCCACTTT | CASAQTTGGSPLHF
TRBJ2-3 | NA | NA | TRBV19 | TGTGCCATCTCGACGGACCACACAGATACGCAGTATTTT | CAISTDHTDTQYF
TRBJ1-6 | NA | NA | TRBV3-1/TRBV3-2 | TGTGCCAGCAGCCAGTCTAGCTCCTATAATTCACCCCTCCACTTT | CASSQSSSYNSPLHF
TRBJ1-1 | NA | NA | TRBV28 | TGTGCCAGCAGTCTGGAGCTGAACACTGAAGCTTTCTTT | CASSLELNTEAFF
TRBJ2-5 | NA | TRBD1 | TRBV4-3 | TGCGCCAGCAGCCATTCCCCTCTCTGGGACAGTCAAGAGACCCAGTACTTC | CASSHSPLWDSQETQYF
TRBJ2-3 | NA | NA | TRBV11-2 | TGTGCCAGCAGCAGCACAGATACGCAGTATTTT | CASSSTDTQYF
TRBJ1-1 | NA | NA | TRBV20-1 | TGCAGTGCCCGAGTCACCCTATCAGCTTTCTTT | CSARVTLSAFF
TRBJ2-2 | few | NA | TRBV25-1 | TGTGCCAGCAGTGAATGGGGAGGTCCCGGGGAGCTGTTTTTT | CASSEWGGPGELFF
TRBJ1-5 | NA | TRBD1 | TRBV19 | TGTGCCAGTAGTATCCCAGGGGGCAACAATCAGCCCCAGCATTTT | CASSIPGGNNQPQHF
TRBJ2-3 | NA | TRBD2 | TRBV5-1 | TGCGCCAGCAGAGGGACTAGCGCCCAAAGCGAATATTTT | CASRGTSAQSEYF
TRBJ2-3 | NA | TRBD1 | TRBV7-9 | TGTGCCAGCAGCTTGACAGGGGGCACCGCAGATACGCAGTATTTT | CASSLTGGTADTQYF
TRBJ1-3 | few | NA | TRBV6-5 | TGTGCCAGCAGCCGACAGGTTAACTCTGGAAACACCATATATTTT | CASSRQVNSGNTIYF
TRBJ2-4 | NA | NA | TRBV7-9 | TGTGCCAGCAGCCGGATAACGGGGGCCAAAAACATTCAGTACTTC | CASSRITGAKNIQYF
TRBJ1-6 | once | NA | TRBV28 | TGTGCCAGCAGTTCAGGTCTAAATTCACCCCTCCACTTT | CASSSGLNSPLHF
TRBJ2-3 | NA | NA | TRBV2 | TGTGCCCGCGGTGCGGGTACGCAGTATTTT | CARGAGTQYF
TRBJ1-2 | NA | NA | TRBV19 | TGTGCCAGTAATCGGTACGGGGAGGGCCATGGCTACACCTTC | CASNRYGEGHGYTF
TRBJ1-1 | NA | TRBD1 | TRBV4-2 | TGTGCCAGCAGCCAAGAATCCGGGACAGGTAACACTGAAGCTTTCTTT | CASSQESGTGNTEAFF
TRBJ2-3 | NA | NA | TRBV7-2 | TGTGCCAGCAGACAACTAGCCGTGGGCACAGATACGCAGTATTTT | CASRQLAVGTDTQYF
TRBJ2-2 | medium-sized | TRBD2 | TRBV9 | TGTGCCAGCAGCGTAGATAGCGGGAGGGAAGCCGGGGAGCTGTTTTTT | CASSVDSGREAGELFF
TRBJ2-3 | once | NA | TRBV5-1 | TGCGCCAGCAGCCCGGGACCGAGCACAGATACGCAGTATTTT | CASSPGPSTDTQYF
TRBJ1-6 | NA | TRBD1 | TRBV11-2 | TGTGCCAGCAGCCGTCAACAGGGGAATTCACCCCTCCACTTT | CASSRQQGNSPLHF
TRBJ2-1 | NA | NA | TRBV11-2 | TGTGCCAGCAGCTTATCTAGCTATGAGCAGTTCTTC | CASSLSSYEQFF
TRBJ2-1 | NA | NA | TRBV11-2 | TGTGCCAGCAGCTTGGACTGGTCTGCCTACAATGAGCAGTTCTTC | CASSLDWSAYNEQFF
TRBJ2-3 | NA | NA | TRBV18 | TGTGCCAGCTCACCAACGCAGGCCACAGATACGCAGTATTTT | CASSPTQATDTQYF
TRBJ1-5 | many | NA | TRBV15 | TGTGCCACCGGTCGCGGGGGCCGGAATCAGCCCCAGCATTTT | CATGRGGRNQPQHF
TRBJ1-6 | few | NA | TRBV7-2 | TGTGCCAGCAGAGTCAACCAGCGAGAAAATTCACCCCTCCACTTT | CASRVNQRENSPLHF
TRBJ1-1 | NA | NA | TRBV7-2 | TGTGCCAGCAACTCGCAGGGTTCGGGAACTGAAGCTTTCTTT | CASNSQGSGTEAFF
TRBJ2-3 | NA | NA | TRBV9 | TGTGCCAGCAGCGTAGCCGGGGCATCAGATACGCAGTATTTT | CASSVAGASDTQYF
TRBJ2-1 | once | NA | TRBV2 | TGTGCCAGCAGGCAGGGGAAAAACTCCTACAATGAGCAGTTCTTC | CASRQGKNSYNEQFF
TRBJ1-2 | once | NA | TRBV5-4 | TGTGCCAGCAGCCATCAGACACAGTCATGGGGCTATGGCTACACCTTC | CASSHQTQSWGYGYTF
TRBJ2-1 | NA | TRBD2 | TRBV6-1 | TGTGCCAGCAGTGTCCGGCGGGAGGGATTGGACAATGAGCAGTTCTTC | CASSVRREGLDNEQFF
TRBJ1-5 | NA | TRBD1 | TRBV19 | TGTGCCAGTACGGGGACAGGGGGCACTAGCAATCAGCCCCAGCATTTT | CASTGTGGTSNQPQHF
TRBJ2-7 | NA | NA | TRBV20-1 | TGCAGTGCTAGTTCCGGGACCTCAAGCTCCTACGAGCAGTACTTC | CSASSGTSSSYEQYF
TRBJ1-2 | NA | TRBD1 | TRBV6-5 | TGTGCCAGCAGCATAGGACAGGGGAACTATGGCTACACCTTC | CASSIGQGNYGYTF
TRBJ1-2 | NA | NA | TRBV29-1 | TGCAGCGTTGAAGATTTTCGGGGGGCGAACTATGGCTACACCTTC | CSVEDFRGANYGYTF
TRBJ2-5 | NA | NA | TRBV6-1 | TGTGCCAGCAGTGTACGGGAATGGCGGACCCAAGAGACCCAGTACTTC | CASSVREWRTQETQYF